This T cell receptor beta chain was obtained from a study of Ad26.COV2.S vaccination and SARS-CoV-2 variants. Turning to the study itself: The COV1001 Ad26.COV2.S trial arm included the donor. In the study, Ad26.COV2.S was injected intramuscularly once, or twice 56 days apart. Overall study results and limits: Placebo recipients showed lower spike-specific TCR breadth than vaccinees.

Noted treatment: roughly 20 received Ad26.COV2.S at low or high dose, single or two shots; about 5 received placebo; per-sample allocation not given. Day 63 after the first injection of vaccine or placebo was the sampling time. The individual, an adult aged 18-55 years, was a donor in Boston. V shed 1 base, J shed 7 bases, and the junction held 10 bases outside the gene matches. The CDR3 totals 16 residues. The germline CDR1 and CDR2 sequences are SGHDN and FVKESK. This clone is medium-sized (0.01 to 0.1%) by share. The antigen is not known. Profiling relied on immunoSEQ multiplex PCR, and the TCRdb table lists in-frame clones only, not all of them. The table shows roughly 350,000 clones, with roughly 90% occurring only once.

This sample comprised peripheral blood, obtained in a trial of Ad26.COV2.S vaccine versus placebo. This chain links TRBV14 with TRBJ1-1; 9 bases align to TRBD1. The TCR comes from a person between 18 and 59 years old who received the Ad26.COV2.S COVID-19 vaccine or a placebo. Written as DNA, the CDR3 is TGTGCCAGCAGCCAAGCCGACAGGGGGGGACCAGATGAAGCTTTCTTT. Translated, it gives CASSQADRGGPDEAFF.